This TCR beta chain is drawn from a study of blood T cells in healthy people across ages. Study conclusions and caveats: Age advanced and TCR beta diversity per million T cells fell, roughly linearly.

A word on this clonotype: No antigen is known for it.

The individuals who served as donors were healthy Caucasians living in Russia, aged about 6 to 95. A sample-barcoded 5' primer and a J-beta primer mix were used in a second PCR of roughly 6 to 11 cycles. CDR3-containing paired-end reads numbering at least 2.5 million came from each sample. TCRdb used MiXCR to reprocess the 5' RACE reads, holding one entry per CDR3 protein. The table has 780,000 or so distinct CDR3 sequences, around 50% seen once. Sequencing input: blood. The source is a middle-aged man in good health.

CDR3 nucleotides: TGTGCCAGCAGACCGGGACGAGCGGGGCATGATACGCAGTATTTT. Its protein product is CASRPGRAGHDTQYF. The chain recombines TRBV12-3 or TRBV12-4 with TRBJ2-3; TRBD2 agrees at 7 bases. This CDR3 is built from 15 residues. After removal of 6 bases from V and 6 bases from J, the junction contained 12 bases not matched to a gene.